The 20 T cell receptor beta chains listed next were all sequenced from one sample in a study of blood T cells in healthy people across ages. A second PCR of 7 to 11 cycles used a sample-barcoded 5' primer and a J-beta primer mix. TCRdb passed the 5' RACE reads through MiXCR, listing each CDR3 protein once. The sample lists 1.5 million to 2 million distinct CDR3 sequences, roughly 30% occurring once. What was sequenced was blood. The receptors were gathered from a woman in her twenties or thirties in good health.

The J gene is TRBJ2-7, the V gene TRBV28; perhaps TRBD2 as D (6 bases). The V gene lost 1 base and the J gene lost 0 bases, with 22 bases spanning the gap. Germline-derived CDR1 and CDR2 are MDHEN and SYDVKM. CDR3 length: 19 residues. This CDR3 is CASSLSPTSWERSSYEQYF. DNA of the CDR3: TGTGCCAGCAGTTTATCTCCGACTAGTTGGGAACGTAGCTCCTACGAGCAGTACTTC.

The chain uses TRBV29-1 and TRBJ1-2; possibly TRBD1 for D (5 bases). V shed 7 bases and J shed 6 bases, with 18 bases lying between them. This CDR3 is 13 amino acids long. CDR1 is SQVTM and CDR2 is ANQGSEA in the germline V gene. The CDR3 protein is CSAKEQARDGYTF. The DNA of the CDR3 is TGCAGCGCCAAAGAACAGGCCCGCGATGGCTACACCTTC.

There are a few counts of this clonotype. This rearrangement joins TRBV29-1 to TRBJ2-3; TRBD1 aligns across 10 bases. Germline loops: CDR1 SQVTM, CDR2 ANQGSEA. The CDR3 is 15 residues long. The junction had 7 bases not matched to a gene; V was cut back by 4 bases and J by 3 bases. The CDR3 DNA reads TGCAGCGTTGTACGGGACAGGGGTAGTACAGATACGCAGTATTTT. Translation gives CSVVRDRGSTDTQYF.

Here the CDR3 DNA reads TGCAGTGCTAGAGATTTGGATTTTGAAGCTTTCTTT. Protein product: CSARDLDFEAFF. The chain employs TRBV20-1 and TRBJ1-1; D unclear. Looked up from germline, CDR1 is DFQATT and CDR2 is SNEGSKA (reference sequence). The V gene lost 0 bases and the J gene lost 7 bases, with 9 bases spanning the gap. The CDR3 totals 12 residues.

This clonotype was seen more than once but under ten times. V gene TRBV20-1 combines with J gene TRBJ2-7; D remains unclear. V lost 4 bases to trimming and J lost 1 base, with 17 bases between them. Germline CDR1 is DFQATT and CDR2 is SNEGSKA (reference sequence). This CDR3 comprises 15 residues. CDR3 protein: CSAIPFSLSSYEQYF. The CDR3 nucleotides are TGCAGTGCTATTCCCTTCAGCCTATCTTCCTACGAGCAGTACTTC.

This clonotype occurred a few times. This chain links TRBV4-1 with TRBJ2-1; 9 bases map to TRBD2. V dropped 3 bases and J dropped 4; count of bases not matched to a gene: 7. From germline, CDR1 is MGHRA and CDR2 YSYEKL. The CDR3 loop spans 16 amino acids. The CDR3 region has the DNA TGCGCCAGCAGCCAGTTTAGGGCGGGAGGGTACAATGAGCAGTTCTTC. Translated, it gives CASSQFRAGGYNEQFF.

This clonotype was found a few times. The rearrangement joins TRBV7-2 to TRBJ2-7; TRBD2 agrees at 12 bases. The V segment lost 4 bases and the J segment 2 bases; nucleotides outside the gene matches: 18. CDR1 and CDR2 (germline): SGHTA, FQGNSA. This CDR3 has 20 amino acids. CDR3 region: CASSSDKMTSGRGKAYEQYF. The CDR3 region has the DNA TGTGCCAGCAGCTCCGATAAAATGACTAGCGGGAGAGGAAAGGCCTACGAGCAGTACTTC.

This clonotype was picked up a small number of times. The chain carries TRBV9 and TRBJ2-1, with 7 nucleotides matching TRBD2. The germline V gene encodes CDR1 SGDLS and CDR2 YYNGEE. The V and J ends lost 3 bases and 9 bases, in that order; junction bases with no gene match: 9. The CDR3 totals 14 residues. CDR3 sequence reads: CASSAPGEGGEQFF. In nucleotides, the CDR3 is TGTGCCAGCAGCGCCCCGGGGGAGGGCGGTGAGCAGTTCTTC.

This chain joins TRBV9 and TRBJ2-7; TRBD2 matches 12 bases. The CDR3 runs 16 residues. The J segment lost 5 bases and the V segment lost 0 bases, leaving 6 bases of the junction unmatched. Germline V gene lookup returns CDR1 SGDLS and CDR2 YYNGEE. The CDR3 region is CASSVALAGGAHEQYF. CDR3 in DNA: TGTGCCAGCAGCGTAGCACTAGCGGGGGGAGCCCACGAGCAGTACTTC.

The chain carries TRBV28 and TRBJ1-6; tentative D call: TRBD1 (5 bases). The CDR3 is made up of 14 amino acids. V dropped 5 bases and J dropped 10 bases, with 15 bases sitting between them. Germline lookup yields CDR1 MDHEN and CDR2 SYDVKM. CDR3 nucleotide sequence: TGTGCCAGCAGTCGGCCTCCCCGGGACTCACCCCTCCACTTT. Residues: CASSRPPRDSPLHF.

This clonotype was counted only a few times. The rearrangement uses TRBV7-8 and TRBJ2-2, with D possibly being TRBD1 or TRBD2 (7 bases each). Germline V lookup: CDR1 SGHVS, CDR2 FQNEAQ. CDR3 length: 18 amino acids. The germline V and J ends were trimmed by 5 bases and 2 bases, with 21 bases remaining between them. The CDR3 region has the DNA TGTGCCAGCAGCCATCTACTAGCGAGGGGGCCAAACACCGGGGAGCTGTTTTTT. Translated: CASSHLLARGPNTGELFF.

This clonotype was found a few times. The rearrangement joins TRBV7-2 to TRBJ2-7, with D possibly matching TRBD2 (6 bases). The J call is uncertain, as TRBJ2-5 better fits the DNA end. The germline gives CDR1 SGHTA, CDR2 FQGNSA. This CDR3 is 16 amino acids long. CDR3 bases: TGTGCCAGCAGCTTAAGACTAGGAGGCGTTTTCGAGACCCAGTACTTC. Its translation is CASSLRLGGVFETQYF.

This clonotype was picked up one time. The chain recombines TRBV28 with TRBJ1-2; the D gene is possibly TRBD1 (5 bases). Trimming took off 4 bases at V and 8 bases at J, with 11 bases between the two ends. The germline gives CDR1 MDHEN, CDR2 SYDVKM. CDR3 length: 12 amino acids. CDR3 region: CASSSDSRGYTF. The CDR3 bases are TGTGCCAGCAGTTCAGACAGTCGCGGCTACACCTTC.

The gene calls are TRBV7-9 and TRBJ1-4; no definite D call. V lost 5 bases, J lost 8 bases, and 18 bases lay in between. Germline V CDR1 and CDR2: SEHNR, FQNEAQ (reference sequence). CDR3 length: 15 residues. The CDR3 nucleotides read TGTGCCAGCAGCCCCGACCGACCGACGGGGGAAAAACTGTTTTTT. This sequence encodes CASSPDRPTGEKLFF.

This clonotype was recorded a few times. The V gene is TRBV20-1, the J gene TRBJ2-3; 8 bases are a match to TRBD1. The ends lost 3 bases at V and 5 bases at J; junction bases unmatched: 10. CDR3 length equals 15 residues. Germline lookup yields CDR1 DFQATT and CDR2 SNEGSKA (reference sequence). The CDR3 region is CSARPTGAIGDTQYF. DNA for the CDR3: TGCAGTGCTAGGCCGACAGGGGCTATAGGAGATACGCAGTATTTT.

This clonotype was picked up many times. The chain links TRBV7-3 to TRBJ2-1; the match to TRBD2 covers 8 bases. V lost 1 base, J lost 7 bases, and 9 bases stayed unmatched. In germline, CDR1 is SGHTA, CDR2 FQGTGA. This CDR3 has 16 amino acids. CDR3 DNA sequence: TGTGCCAGCAGCTTAAATCCAGCGGGAGTGGGGAATGAGCAGTTCTTC. Translated: CASSLNPAGVGNEQFF.

The J gene is TRBJ2-3, the V gene TRBV3-1, with 9 nucleotides matching TRBD2. The CDR3 contains 16 residues. J was trimmed by 8 bases and V by 4 bases; bases with no gene match: 13. Germline loops: CDR1 LGHDT, CDR2 YNNKEL (reference sequence). CDR3 bases: TGTGCCAGCAGCCTGCGGGGGGGCCAATGGTATGGTACGCAGTATTTT. It is translated as CASSLRGGQWYGTQYF.

This rearrangement joins TRBV27 to TRBJ1-2; 9 nucleotides match TRBD1. The CDR3 contains 14 residues. In germline, CDR1 is MNHEY, CDR2 SMNVEV (reference sequence). Trimming cost V 6 bases and J 7 bases; bases outside gene matches: 9. The CDR3 loop is CASRPRQGVGGYTF. DNA of the CDR3: TGTGCCAGCAGGCCCAGACAGGGGGTAGGTGGCTACACCTTC.

The V and J genes are TRBV4-1 and TRBJ2-3, with 12 bases fitting TRBD2. The CDR3 consists of 22 residues. The V gene's germline CDR1 is MGHRA and CDR2 YSYEKL. V lost 1 base, J lost 5 bases, and 22 bases stayed unmatched. CDR3 nucleotides: TGCGCCAGCAGCCAAGTTGTATCAGGAACTAGCGGGAGGATCCAGAGAGGAGATACGCAGTATTTT. This gives the protein CASSQVVSGTSGRIQRGDTQYF.

Only a few counts were recorded for this clonotype. The V gene is TRBV4-1, the J gene TRBJ2-7; no definite D call. The CDR3 consists of 13 residues. V gave up 3 bases and J gave up 1 base, with 7 bases separating them. In germline, CDR1 is MGHRA, CDR2 YSYEKL. The chain's CDR3 is CASSHRMSYEQYF. In DNA, the CDR3 is TGCGCCAGCAGCCATCGGATGTCCTACGAGCAGTACTTC.